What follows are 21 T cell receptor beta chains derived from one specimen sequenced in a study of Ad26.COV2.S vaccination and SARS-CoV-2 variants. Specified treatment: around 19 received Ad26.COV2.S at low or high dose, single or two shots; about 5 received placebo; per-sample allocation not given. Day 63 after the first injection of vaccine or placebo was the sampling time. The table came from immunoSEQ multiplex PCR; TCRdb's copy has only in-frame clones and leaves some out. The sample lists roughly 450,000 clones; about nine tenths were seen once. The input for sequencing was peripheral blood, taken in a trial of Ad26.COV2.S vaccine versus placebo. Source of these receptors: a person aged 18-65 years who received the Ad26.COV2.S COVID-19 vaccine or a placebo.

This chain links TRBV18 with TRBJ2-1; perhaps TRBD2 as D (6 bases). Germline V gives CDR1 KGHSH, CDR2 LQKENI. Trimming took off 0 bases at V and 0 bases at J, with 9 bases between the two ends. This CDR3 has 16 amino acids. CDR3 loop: CASSPPTGSSYNEQFF. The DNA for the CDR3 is TGTGCCAGCTCACCACCGACCGGGAGCTCCTACAATGAGCAGTTCTTC.

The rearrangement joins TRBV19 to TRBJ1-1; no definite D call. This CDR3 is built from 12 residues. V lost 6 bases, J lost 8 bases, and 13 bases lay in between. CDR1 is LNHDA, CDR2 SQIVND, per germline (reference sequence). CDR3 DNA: TGTGCCAGTAGACTTGACCGATCCGAAGCTTTCTTT. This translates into CASRLDRSEAFF.

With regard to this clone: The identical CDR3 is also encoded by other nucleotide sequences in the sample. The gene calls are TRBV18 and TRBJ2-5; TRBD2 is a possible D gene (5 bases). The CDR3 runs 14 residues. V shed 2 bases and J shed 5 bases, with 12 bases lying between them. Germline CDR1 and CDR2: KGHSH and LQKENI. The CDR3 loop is CASSPTSGEETQYF. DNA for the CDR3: TGTGCCAGCTCACCAACCAGCGGAGAGGAGACCCAGTACTTC. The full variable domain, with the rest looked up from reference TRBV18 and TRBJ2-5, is NAGVMQNPRHLVRRRGQEARLRCSPMKGHSHVYWYRQLPEEGLKFMVYLQKENIIDESGMPKERFSAEFPKEGPSILRIQQVVRGDSAAYFCASSPTSGEETQYFGPGTRLLVL.

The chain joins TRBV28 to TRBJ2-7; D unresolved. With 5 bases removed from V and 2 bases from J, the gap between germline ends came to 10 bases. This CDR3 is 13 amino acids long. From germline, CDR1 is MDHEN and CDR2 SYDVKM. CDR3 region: CASSPTLPYEQYF. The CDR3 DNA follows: TGTGCCAGCAGTCCAACACTTCCCTACGAGCAGTACTTC.

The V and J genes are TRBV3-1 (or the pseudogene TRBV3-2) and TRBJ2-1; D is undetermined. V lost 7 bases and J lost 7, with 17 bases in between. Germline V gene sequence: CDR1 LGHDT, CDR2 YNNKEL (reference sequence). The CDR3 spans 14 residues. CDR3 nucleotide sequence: TGTGCCAGCACCTCTACAACCGACTTGAATGAGCAGTTCTTC. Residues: CASTSTTDLNEQFF.

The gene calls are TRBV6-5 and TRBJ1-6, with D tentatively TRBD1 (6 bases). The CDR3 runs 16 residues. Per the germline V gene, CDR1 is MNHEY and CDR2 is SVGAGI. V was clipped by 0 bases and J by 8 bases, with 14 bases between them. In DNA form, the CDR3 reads TGTGCCAGCAGTTACTCATCAGGGGTCGTGGATTCACCCCTCCACTTT. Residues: CASSYSSGVVDSPLHF.

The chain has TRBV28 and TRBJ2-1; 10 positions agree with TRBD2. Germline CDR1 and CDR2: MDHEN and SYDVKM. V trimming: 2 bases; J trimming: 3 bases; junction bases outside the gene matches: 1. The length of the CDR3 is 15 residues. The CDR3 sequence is CASSLGLADYNEQFF. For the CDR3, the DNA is TGTGCCAGCAGTTTAGGACTAGCGGACTACAATGAGCAGTTCTTC.

The CDR3 protein is CASSYSLAAQETQYF. The CDR3 nucleotides are TGTGCCAGCAGTTATTCCCTGGCGGCCCAAGAGACCCAGTACTTC. This rearrangement joins TRBV6-5 to TRBJ2-5; no clear D. CDR1 is MNHEY and CDR2 is SVGAGI in the germline V gene. CDR3 length equals 15 residues. V dropped 3 bases and J dropped 1 base, with 12 bases sitting between them.

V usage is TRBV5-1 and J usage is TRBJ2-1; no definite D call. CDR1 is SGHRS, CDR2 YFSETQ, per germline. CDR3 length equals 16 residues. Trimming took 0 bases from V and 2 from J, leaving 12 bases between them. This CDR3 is CASSLAGTVTYNEQFF. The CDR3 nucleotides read TGCGCCAGCAGCTTGGCCGGAACGGTCACCTACAATGAGCAGTTCTTC.

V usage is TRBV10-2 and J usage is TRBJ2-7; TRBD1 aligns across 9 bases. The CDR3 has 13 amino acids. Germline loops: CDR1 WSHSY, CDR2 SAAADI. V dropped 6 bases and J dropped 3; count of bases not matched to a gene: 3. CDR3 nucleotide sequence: TGCGCCAGCAGGTGGACAGGGGACTACGAGCAGTACTTC. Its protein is CASRWTGDYEQYF.

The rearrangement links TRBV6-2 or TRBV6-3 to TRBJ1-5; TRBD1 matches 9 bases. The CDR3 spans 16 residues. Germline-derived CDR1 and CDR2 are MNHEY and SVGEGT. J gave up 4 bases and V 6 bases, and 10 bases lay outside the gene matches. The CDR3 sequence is CASSHRDRVYNQPQHF. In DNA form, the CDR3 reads TGTGCCAGCAGCCATCGGGACAGGGTGTATAATCAGCCCCAGCATTTT.

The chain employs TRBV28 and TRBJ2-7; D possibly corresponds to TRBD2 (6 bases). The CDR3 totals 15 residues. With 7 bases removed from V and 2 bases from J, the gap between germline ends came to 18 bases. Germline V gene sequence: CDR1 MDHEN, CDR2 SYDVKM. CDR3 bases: TGTGCCAGCACTCCGGCGGGGTCTTCGACCTACGAGCAGTACTTC. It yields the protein CASTPAGSSTYEQYF.

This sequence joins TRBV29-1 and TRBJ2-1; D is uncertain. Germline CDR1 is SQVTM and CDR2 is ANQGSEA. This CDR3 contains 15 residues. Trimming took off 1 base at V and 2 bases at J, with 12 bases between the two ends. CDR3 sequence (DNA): TGCAGCGTTGAAGGGGAAGGGCAGGCCTACAATGAGCAGTTCTTC. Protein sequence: CSVEGEGQAYNEQFF.

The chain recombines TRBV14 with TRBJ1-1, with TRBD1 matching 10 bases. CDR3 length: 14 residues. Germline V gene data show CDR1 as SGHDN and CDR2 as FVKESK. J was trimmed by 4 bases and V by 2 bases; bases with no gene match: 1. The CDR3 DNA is TGTGCCAGCAGCCAAAGGACAGGGGGCACTGAAGCTTTCTTT. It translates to CASSQRTGGTEAFF.

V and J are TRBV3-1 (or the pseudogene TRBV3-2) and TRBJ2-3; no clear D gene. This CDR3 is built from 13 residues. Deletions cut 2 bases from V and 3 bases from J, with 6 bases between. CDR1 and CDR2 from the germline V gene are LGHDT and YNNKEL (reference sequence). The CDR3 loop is CASSQTRTDTQYF. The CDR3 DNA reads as TGTGCCAGCAGCCAAACGCGGACAGATACGCAGTATTTT.

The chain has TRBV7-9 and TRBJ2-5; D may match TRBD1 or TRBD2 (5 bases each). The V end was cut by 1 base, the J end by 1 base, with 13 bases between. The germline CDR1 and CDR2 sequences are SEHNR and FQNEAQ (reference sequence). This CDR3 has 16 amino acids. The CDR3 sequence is CASSLEGWGPQETQYF. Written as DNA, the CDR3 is TGTGCCAGCAGCTTAGAAGGGTGGGGACCCCAAGAGACCCAGTACTTC.

The CDR3 reads CASRRQISNQPQHF. CDR3 in DNA: TGTGCCAGCAGAAGACAGATAAGCAATCAGCCCCAGCATTTT. The rearrangement uses TRBV28 and TRBJ1-5, with D possibly being TRBD1 (5 bases). The germline gives CDR1 MDHEN, CDR2 SYDVKM. This CDR3 has 14 residues. With 6 bases removed from V and 1 base from J, the gap between germline ends came to 10 bases.

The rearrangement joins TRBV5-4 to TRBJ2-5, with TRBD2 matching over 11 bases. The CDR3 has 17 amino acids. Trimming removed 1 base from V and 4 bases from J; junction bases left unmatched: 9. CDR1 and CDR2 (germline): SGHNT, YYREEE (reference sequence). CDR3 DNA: TGTGCCAGCAGCTTGCGTCTAGCGGGAGGACAGACAGAGACCCAGTACTTC. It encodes CASSLRLAGGQTETQYF.

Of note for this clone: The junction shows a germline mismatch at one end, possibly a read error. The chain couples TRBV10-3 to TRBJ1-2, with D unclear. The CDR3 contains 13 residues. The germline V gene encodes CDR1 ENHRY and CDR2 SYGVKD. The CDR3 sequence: CAITEVLNYGYTF. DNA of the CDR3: TGTGCCATCACTGAGGTTCTGAACTATGGCTACACCTTC.

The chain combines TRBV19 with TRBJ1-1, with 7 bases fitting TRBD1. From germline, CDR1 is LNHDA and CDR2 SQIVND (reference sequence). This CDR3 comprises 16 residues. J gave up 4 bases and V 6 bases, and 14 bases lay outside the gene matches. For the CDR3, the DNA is TGTGCCAGTAGGACAGCCCGGACAGGCGGGACCACTGAAGCTTTCTTT. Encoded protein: CASRTARTGGTTEAFF.

The CDR3 loop reads CASSDGLAGSSGANVLTF. The CDR3 DNA reads TGTGCCAGCAGTGATGGTCTAGCGGGCAGCTCTGGGGCCAACGTCCTGACTTTC. The chain couples TRBV25-1 to TRBJ2-6, with TRBD2 matching 8 bases. The CDR3 covers 18 residues. J gave up 0 bases and V 3 bases, and 7 bases lay outside the gene matches. The V gene's germline CDR1 is MGHDK and CDR2 SYGVNS.